The 22 T cell receptor beta chains below come from one sample, sequenced in a study of T cells in Graves' hyperthyroidism and ophthalmopathy. Amplification of TCR beta CDR3 regions was performed using RNA transcripts as template. Using the HTBI primer set, a first-round RT-PCR was run on the TCR CDR3. TCRdb re-called the multiplex PCR reads through MiXCR, storing one row per CDR3 protein. The sample records 490,000 or so distinct CDR3 sequences, less than 20% being singletons. Material for sequencing was blood. All receptors derive from a man aged 40-49 years with Graves' ophthalmopathy.

This clonotype was observed many times. This chain links TRBV7-3 with TRBJ2-5; either TRBD1 or TRBD2 may supply D (5 bases each). The CDR3 extends over 13 amino acids. Per the germline V gene, CDR1 is SGHTA and CDR2 is FQGTGA. V gave up 5 bases and J gave up 5 bases, with 12 bases separating them. The CDR3 bases are TGTGCCAGCAGCCTCGACTGGGGGGAGACCCAGTACTTC. Translation gives CASSLDWGETQYF. Drawing the rest from reference TRBV7-3 and TRBJ2-5, the complete variable domain is GAGVSQTPSNKVTEKGKYVELRCDPISGHTALYWYRQSLGQGPEFLIYFQGTGAADDSGLPNDRFFAVRPEGSVSTLKIQRTERGDSAVYLCASSLDWGETQYFGPGTRLLVL.

Only a few counts were recorded for this clonotype. The junction departs from germline at one end; a sequencing error may be responsible. The chain carries TRBV27 and TRBJ1-6; no clear D gene. Germline V gene sequence: CDR1 MNHEY, CDR2 SMNVEV (reference sequence). This CDR3 region has 17 residues. The DNA for the CDR3 is TGTGCCAGCAGTTCCTCCGGGTCCCTCGCCTACAATTCACCCCTCCACTTT. It encodes CASSSSGSLAYNSPLHF.

This clonotype has more than one count but fewer than ten. This chain links TRBV6-1 with TRBJ1-1; D is possibly TRBD1 (5 bases). Trimming stripped 6 bases from V and 1 base from J, with 9 bases between. CDR3 length: 13 amino acids. Germline CDR1 and CDR2: MNHNS and SASEGT. CDR3 region: CASSGDRNTEAFF. CDR3 nucleotide sequence: TGTGCCAGCAGCGGTGACAGGAACACTGAAGCTTTCTTT.

The chain uses TRBV7-9 and TRBJ1-6; D uncertain. Trimming cost V 2 bases and J 5 bases, with 10 bases left between them. This CDR3 is 15 amino acids long. The V gene's germline CDR1 is SEHNR and CDR2 FQNEAQ (reference sequence). Here the CDR3 DNA reads TGTGCCAGCAGCTTAACGGCAGCAAATAATTCACCCCTCCACTTT. Protein: CASSLTAANNSPLHF.

The V gene is TRBV24-1, the J gene TRBJ2-1, with 7 bases aligning to TRBD2. The CDR3 contains 13 residues. Trimming cost V 5 bases and J 8 bases; bases outside gene matches: 5. CDR1 is KGHDR and CDR2 is SFDVKD in the germline V gene. The CDR3 spells CATSGAGRDEQFF. CDR3 in DNA: TGTGCCACCAGTGGGGCAGGGAGGGATGAGCAGTTCTTC.

The chain is built from TRBV11-1 and TRBJ2-7; TRBD2 agrees at 13 bases. The CDR3 spans 16 residues. Unmatched junction bases numbered 9, after V lost 5 bases and J lost 5 bases. Germline assignment: CDR1 SGHAT and CDR2 FQDESV (reference sequence). In DNA form, the CDR3 reads TGTGCCAGCAGCCCAGGACTAGCGGGAGTTTGGAACGAGCAGTACTTC. It is translated as CASSPGLAGVWNEQYF.

The rearrangement joins TRBV27 to TRBJ2-7; 7 bases are shared with TRBD1. Germline loops: CDR1 MNHEY, CDR2 SMNVEV (reference sequence). Trimming removed 4 bases from V and 2 bases from J; junction bases left unmatched: 5. This CDR3 region has 14 residues. The CDR3 sequence is CASSSLGGPYEQYF. In nucleotides, the CDR3 is TGTGCCAGCAGTTCATTAGGGGGCCCCTACGAGCAGTACTTC.

This clonotype occurred many times. The chain carries TRBV18 and TRBJ2-7; D might be TRBD1 (5 bases). Trimming cost V 5 bases and J 5 bases, with 16 bases left between them. This CDR3 has 14 amino acids. The germline V gene encodes CDR1 KGHSH and CDR2 LQKENI. The DNA of the CDR3 is TGTGCCAGCTCAGAAGGGTCAGGGCGGCACGAGCAGTACTTC. Protein: CASSEGSGRHEQYF.

This clonotype occurred a few times. V is TRBV7-6 and J is TRBJ2-2, with 9 bases fitting TRBD2. The length of the CDR3 is 15 residues. Germline CDR1 and CDR2: SGHVS and FNYEAQ. Trimming removed 3 bases from V and 6 bases from J; junction bases left unmatched: 5. CDR3 sequence reads: CASSLGGRGAGELFF. CDR3 DNA sequence: TGTGCCAGCAGCTTGGGCGGGAGGGGAGCCGGGGAGCTGTTTTTT.

This clonotype was counted ten times or more. CDR3 region: CSAREVSGGLPVAEQYF. DNA of the CDR3: TGCAGTGCTAGAGAGGTCTCGGGAGGACTCCCGGTAGCAGAGCAGTACTTC. The chain recombines TRBV20-1 with TRBJ2-7; TRBD2 matches at 7 bases. Looked up from germline, CDR1 is DFQATT and CDR2 is SNEGSKA (reference sequence). J lost 7 bases, V lost 0 bases, and 18 bases had no gene match. The CDR3 spans 17 residues.

This clonotype occurred once. This chain joins TRBV7-6 and TRBJ1-1, with 11 bases that match TRBD1. The CDR3 is made up of 16 amino acids. CDR1 is SGHVS, CDR2 FNYEAQ, per germline. V was clipped by 5 bases and J by 4 bases; unmatched bases: 9. CDR3 amino acids: CASSLITGTGGTEAFF. CDR3 sequence (DNA): TGTGCCAGCAGCCTTATCACCGGGACAGGGGGCACTGAAGCTTTCTTT.

The V call is TRBV15, the J call TRBJ1-2, with 8 bases identical to TRBD1. The germline V gene has CDR1 LNHNV and CDR2 YYDKDF (reference sequence). This CDR3 region has 14 residues. V shed 4 bases, J shed 4 bases, and the junction held 5 bases outside the gene matches. The CDR3 is CATSTGQGGYGYTF. The DNA of the CDR3 is TGTGCCACCAGCACCGGACAGGGTGGCTATGGCTACACCTTC.

This clonotype has ten or more counts. J is TRBJ2-7 and V is TRBV6-2 or TRBV6-3, with 10 bases aligning to TRBD2. Per the germline V gene, CDR1 is MNHEY and CDR2 is SVGEGT. This CDR3 region has 15 residues. V dropped 6 bases and J dropped 2; count of bases not matched to a gene: 7. CDR3 coding DNA: TGTGCCAGCAGGCCACTAGCGGGGCCTACCTACGAGCAGTACTTC. Its translation is CASRPLAGPTYEQYF.

The CDR3 sequence is CSVDRVGHEQFF. The CDR3, as DNA: TGCAGCGTCGACAGGGTCGGTCATGAGCAGTTCTTC. The J gene is TRBJ2-1, the V gene TRBV29-1; 7 bases fit TRBD1. CDR3 length: 12 amino acids. J gave up 8 bases and V 6 bases, and 7 bases lay outside the gene matches. CDR1 is SQVTM, CDR2 ANQGSEA, per germline.

This clonotype came up many times. The gene calls are TRBV10-3 and TRBJ2-1; 15 nucleotides match TRBD2. This CDR3 spans 20 amino acids. Losses at the gene ends were 3 bases for V and 0 bases for J; bases not matched to a gene: 9. Germline CDR1 and CDR2: ENHRY and SYGVKD. The CDR3 region is CAISDPGLAGGPSSYNEQFF. The DNA of the CDR3 is TGTGCCATCAGTGACCCCGGACTAGCGGGAGGGCCAAGCTCCTACAATGAGCAGTTCTTC.

The rearrangement uses TRBV6-1 and TRBJ2-6, with 7 positions matching TRBD1. This CDR3 has 14 residues. Germline CDR1 and CDR2: MNHNS and SASEGT. The V and J ends lost 6 bases and 2 bases, in that order; junction bases with no gene match: 1. This CDR3 is CASRDRAGANVLTF. As DNA, the CDR3 is TGTGCCAGCAGAGACAGGGCTGGGGCCAACGTCCTGACTTTC.

This clonotype was observed a handful of times. The chain links TRBV19 to TRBJ2-2; D gene uncertain. CDR1 and CDR2 from the germline V gene are LNHDA and SQIVND (reference sequence). The CDR3 sequence is 13 residues long. Trimming took 3 bases from V and 7 from J, leaving 9 bases between them. The CDR3 here is CASSISAVGELFF. CDR3 DNA: TGTGCCAGTAGTATTTCTGCAGTCGGGGAGCTGTTTTTT. Combining the CDR3 with reference TRBV19 and TRBJ2-2 gives the whole variable domain DGGITQSPKYLFRKEGQNVTLSCEQNLNHDAMYWYRQDPGQGLRLIYYSQIVNDFQKGDIAEGYSVSREKKESFPLTVTSAQKNPTAFYLCASSISAVGELFFGEGSRLTVL.

Comments on this clonotype: One end of the junction does not line up with germline, which may come from a read error. The chain carries TRBV6-1 and TRBJ1-1; 7 nucleotides align to TRBD1. This CDR3 is built from 14 residues. CDR1 and CDR2 from the germline V gene are MNHNS and SASEGT. CDR3 nucleotides: TGTGCCATCGAACAGGGGTGGGGGAACACTGAAGCTTCCTTT. It codes for CAIEQGWGNTEASF.

The genes are TRBV3-1 and TRBJ2-4, with 7 bases identical to TRBD1. Trimming took 0 bases from V and 0 from J; bases not matched to a gene: 8. The CDR3 contains 18 residues. Germline V CDR1 and CDR2: LGHDT, YNNKEL (reference sequence). Here the CDR3 reads CASSQDFAGGLAKNIQYF. CDR3 in DNA: TGTGCCAGCAGCCAAGATTTCGCAGGGGGTCTAGCCAAAAACATTCAGTACTTC. Full variable domain (outside the CDR3, taken from reference TRBV3-1 and TRBJ2-4): DTAVSQTPKYLVTQMGNDKSIKCEQNLGHDTMYWYKQDSKKFLKIMFSYNNKELIINETVPNRFSPKSPDKAHLNLHINSLELGDSAVYFCASSQDFAGGLAKNIQYFGAGTRLSVL.

The V gene is TRBV20-1, the J gene TRBJ2-5; 7 bases are shared with TRBD1. The junction had 9 bases not matched to a gene; V was cut back by 0 bases and J by 2 bases. The CDR3 is 16 residues long. CDR1 and CDR2 from the germline V gene are DFQATT and SNEGSKA (reference sequence). CDR3 nucleotide sequence: TGCAGTGCTAGAGATGTAGGGGGCTCTCTTCAAGAGACCCAGTACTTC. Its translation is CSARDVGGSLQETQYF.

Only a few counts were recorded for this clonotype. The rearrangement joins TRBV5-4 to TRBJ2-5, with D perhaps TRBD1 or TRBD2 (7 bases each). Germline V CDR1 and CDR2: SGHNT, YYREEE (reference sequence). Trimming removed 4 bases from V and 3 bases from J, with 13 bases in between. This CDR3 contains 14 residues. CDR3 nucleotide sequence: TGTGCCAGCAGCCTGGGGGGGACAGAAGAGACCCAGTACTTC. Protein product: CASSLGGTEETQYF.

V usage is TRBV4-1 and J usage is TRBJ2-3; unclear D gene. The ends were cut back, 1 base at V and 0 bases at J, with 5 bases in the middle. The CDR3 loop spans 14 amino acids. Germline CDR1 reads MGHRA; CDR2 reads YSYEKL. CDR3 protein: CASSQVVSTDTQYF. CDR3 nucleotide sequence: TGCGCCAGCAGCCAAGTAGTTAGCACAGATACGCAGTATTTT.